Each of the 30 T cell receptor beta chains below was sequenced from the same sample in a study of T-cell reconstitution after alpha-beta-depleted transplantation in children. Researchers prepared the TCRbeta library using unique molecular identifiers, the study reports. TCRdb re-called the PCR reads through MiXCR, storing one row per CDR3 protein. This sample yields some 840,000 distinct CDR3 sequences, of which 15% to 20% are seen a single time; just under 5% belongs to the top ten. The material was PBMCs, mostly from graft donor cells, obtained 360 days after TCRalphabeta/CD19-depleted stem cell transplant. These receptors all stem from a male patient aged 10 to 17 who had a stem cell transplant for acute lymphoblastic leukemia, so the T cells may come from the graft donor.

The table lists this clonotype with a few counts. V usage is TRBV6-5 and J usage is TRBJ2-7, with a possible D match to TRBD1 (6 bases). V lost 6 bases, J lost 3 bases, and 12 bases lay in between. The CDR3 extends over 13 amino acids. Germline V gene sequence: CDR1 MNHEY, CDR2 SVGAGI. CDR3 DNA: TGTGCCAGCAGCCAAAGGGACAACTACGAGCAGTACTTC. As protein: CASSQRDNYEQYF.

The J gene is TRBJ2-3, the V gene TRBV12-3 or TRBV12-4, with 11 positions matching TRBD2. Trimming at V came to 6 bases and at J to 6 bases, leaving 8 bases not matched to a gene. CDR3 size: 15 residues. This chain's CDR3 is CASRPPVAGGDTQYF. The CDR3 region has the DNA TGTGCCAGCAGACCCCCCGTAGCGGGAGGGGATACGCAGTATTTT.

The V and J genes are TRBV29-1 and TRBJ2-4, with 7 bases that match TRBD2. Germline CDR1 and CDR2: SQVTM and ANQGSEA. The V segment lost 6 bases and the J segment 2 bases; nucleotides outside the gene matches: 7. This CDR3 spans 14 amino acids. This CDR3 is CSVGGLTPKNIQYF. The CDR3 coding sequence is TGCAGCGTGGGGGGACTAACCCCCAAAAACATTCAGTACTTC. The complete variable domain, with remaining parts taken from reference TRBV29-1 and TRBJ2-4, reads SAVISQKPSRDICQRGTSLTIQCQVDSQVTMMFWYRQQPGQSLTLIATANQGSEATYESGFVIDKFPISRPNLTFSTLTVSNMSPEDSSIYLCSVGGLTPKNIQYFGAGTRLSVL.

This clonotype was seen repeatedly, ten times or more. This chain connects TRBV3-1 to TRBJ2-7; 8 nucleotides align to TRBD1. Germline loops: CDR1 LGHDT, CDR2 YNNKEL (reference sequence). Trimming at V came to 4 bases and at J to 6 bases, leaving 5 bases not matched to a gene. The CDR3 is 13 residues long. CDR3 residues: CASSRGRGPEQYF. In DNA form, the CDR3 reads TGTGCCAGCAGCCGGGGCAGGGGGCCCGAGCAGTACTTC.

V is TRBV6-1 and J is TRBJ1-4, with D unresolved. The CDR3 runs to 14 residues. The germline V gene has CDR1 MNHNS and CDR2 SASEGT. V was pared by 7 bases and J by 4 bases, with 13 bases between. In DNA, the CDR3 is TGTGCCAGCAAGCCTAGGGCCATTAATGAAAAACTGTTTTTT. This gives the protein CASKPRAINEKLFF.

This clonotype was detected a few times. The chain uses TRBV9 and TRBJ2-1; no firm D call. In germline, CDR1 is SGDLS, CDR2 YYNGEE. There are 14 residues in the CDR3. Trimming stripped 4 bases from V and 1 base from J, with 9 bases between. The CDR3 spells CASSSRHSYNEQFF. The CDR3 DNA is TGTGCCAGCAGCTCCAGACATTCCTACAATGAGCAGTTCTTC.

V gene TRBV20-1 combines with J gene TRBJ2-1, with D perhaps TRBD2 (5 bases). With 3 bases removed from V and 7 bases from J, the gap between germline ends came to 16 bases. Germline V gene data show CDR1 as DFQATT and CDR2 as SNEGSKA (reference sequence). The CDR3 runs to 14 residues. CDR3 protein: CSASPGILRNEQFF. In nucleotides, the CDR3 is TGCAGTGCTAGTCCCGGGATTCTTCGAAATGAGCAGTTCTTC.

This clonotype was picked up a small number of times. V usage is TRBV5-6 and J usage is TRBJ2-1; 11 bases match TRBD2. J gave up 9 bases and V 4 bases, and 9 bases lay outside the gene matches. This CDR3 region has 15 residues. CDR1 is SGHDT and CDR2 is YYEEEE in the germline V gene. The CDR3 loop reads CASSPEGLAGGEQFF. In DNA form, the CDR3 reads TGTGCCAGCAGCCCGGAGGGGCTAGCGGGAGGTGAGCAGTTCTTC.

The rearrangement uses TRBV9 and TRBJ2-1, with D perhaps TRBD2 (5 bases). Per germline, CDR1 SGDLS and CDR2 YYNGEE. Trimming removed 4 bases from V and 6 bases from J, with 17 bases in between. The CDR3 extends over 15 amino acids. The CDR3 bases are TGTGCCAGCAGCCTGCGGGCGACCTTTACCAATGAGCAGTTCTTC. Protein: CASSLRATFTNEQFF. Looking up the rest from reference TRBV9 and TRBJ2-1 gives the full variable domain: DSGVTQTPKHLITATGQRVTLRCSPRSGDLSVYWYQQSLDQGLQFLIQYYNGEERAKGNILERFSAQQFPDLHSELNLSSLELGDSALYFCASSLRATFTNEQFFGPGTRLTVL.

This clonotype was counted only a few times. The CDR3 DNA reads TGCAGTGCTAGTGACTTACAAACAGAGTTCTTC. This gives the protein CSASDLQTEFF. V is TRBV20-1 and J is TRBJ2-1; D remains ambiguous. Germline loops: CDR1 DFQATT, CDR2 SNEGSKA (reference sequence). The length of the CDR3 is 11 residues. V was shortened by 3 bases and J by 14 bases, with 14 bases between the two germline ends.

The J gene is TRBJ2-6, the V gene TRBV13; D gene ambiguous. The germline gives CDR1 PRHDT, CDR2 FYEKMQ (reference sequence). V dropped 9 bases and J dropped 0 bases, with 21 bases sitting between them. The CDR3 runs 18 residues. The CDR3 coding sequence is TGTGCCAGTCTACCCAGGAATTACCTCTACTCTGGGGCCAACGTCCTGACTTTC. Its translation: CASLPRNYLYSGANVLTF. Complete variable domain (other parts from reference TRBV13 and TRBJ2-6): AAGVIQSPRHLIKEKRETATLKCYPIPRHDTVYWYQQGPGQDPQFLISFYEKMQSDKGSIPDRFSAQQFSDYHSELNMSSLELGDSALYFCASLPRNYLYSGANVLTFGAGSRLTVL.

The V gene is TRBV19, the J gene TRBJ2-7, with 13 bases aligning to TRBD2. The ends lost 4 bases at V and 3 bases at J; junction bases unmatched: 3. In germline, CDR1 is LNHDA, CDR2 SQIVND (reference sequence). The CDR3 length is 15 residues. The CDR3 region is CASSTGLAGVYEQYF. The CDR3 DNA sequence: TGTGCCAGTAGTACAGGACTAGCGGGAGTCTACGAGCAGTACTTC.

V usage is TRBV3-1 and J usage is TRBJ2-1; tentatively, D is TRBD1 (5 bases). Trimming took off 4 bases at V and 9 bases at J, with 25 bases between the two ends. Germline CDR1 reads LGHDT; CDR2 reads YNNKEL (reference sequence). CDR3 length: 17 amino acids. The CDR3 spells CASSLLETAPMGGEQFF. The CDR3 DNA sequence: TGTGCCAGCAGCCTCCTCGAGACAGCTCCGATGGGCGGTGAGCAGTTCTTC.

V gene TRBV15 combines with J gene TRBJ2-1; D might be TRBD1 (7 bases). The germline V and J ends were trimmed by 2 bases and 8 bases, with 13 bases remaining between them. The germline V gene has CDR1 LNHNV and CDR2 YYDKDF (reference sequence). The CDR3 covers 14 residues. CDR3 amino acids: CATSRPDREDEQFF. Written as DNA, the CDR3 is TGTGCCACCAGCAGACCTGACAGGGAGGATGAGCAGTTCTTC.

The chain is built from TRBV6-5 and TRBJ2-2; D might be TRBD1 (6 bases). Looked up from germline, CDR1 is MNHEY and CDR2 is SVGAGI. This CDR3 has 13 residues. The ends were cut back, 6 bases at V and 6 bases at J, with 11 bases in the middle. CDR3 coding DNA: TGTGCCAGCAGATACACAGGGCCCGGGGAGCTGTTTTTT. It codes for CASRYTGPGELFF.

The chain combines TRBV11-2 with TRBJ1-1; D gene unclear. The germline CDR1 and CDR2 sequences are SGHAT and FQNNGV. The length of the CDR3 is 14 residues. V was shortened by 2 bases and J by 0 bases, with 7 bases between the two germline ends. The CDR3: CASSLLSVNTEAFF. In nucleotides, the CDR3 is TGTGCCAGCAGCTTACTTTCGGTGAACACTGAAGCTTTCTTT.

The J gene is TRBJ2-5, the V gene TRBV29-1; no reliable D call. Trimming removed 2 bases from V and 5 bases from J, with 6 bases in between. This CDR3 spans 11 amino acids. Germline V gives CDR1 SQVTM, CDR2 ANQGSEA. CDR3 protein: CSVELGETQYF. In DNA, the CDR3 is TGCAGCGTTGAACTGGGGGAGACCCAGTACTTC.

The J gene is TRBJ2-5, the V gene TRBV7-3, with a tentative D call TRBD2 (5 bases). The germline V gene has CDR1 SGHTA and CDR2 FQGTGA. The germline V and J ends were trimmed by 2 bases and 5 bases, with 12 bases remaining between them. This CDR3 is built from 14 residues. CDR3 nucleotides: TGTGCCAGCAGCTTAGGAGGAATGGGTGAGACCCAGTACTTC. It encodes CASSLGGMGETQYF.

CDR3 amino acids: CASSFGPKQDTQYF. CDR3 coding DNA: TGTGCCAGCAGCTTCGGTCCCAAGCAAGATACGCAGTATTTT. The genes are TRBV7-9 and TRBJ2-3, with no clear D. Trimming removed 3 bases at V and 5 bases at J, with 12 bases between. The CDR3 extends over 14 amino acids. Germline loops: CDR1 SEHNR, CDR2 FQNEAQ (reference sequence). Drawing the rest from reference TRBV7-9 and TRBJ2-3, the complete variable domain is DTGVSQNPRHKITKRGQNVTFRCDPISEHNRLYWYRQTLGQGPEFLTYFQNEAQLEKSRLLSDRFSAERPKGSFSTLEIQRTEQGDSAMYLCASSFGPKQDTQYFGPGTRLTVL.

A few counts support this clonotype. V usage is TRBV6-4 and J usage is TRBJ2-3, with TRBD2 as a possible D gene (5 bases). Per germline, CDR1 MRHNA and CDR2 SNTAGT. The CDR3 length is 14 residues. Trimming pared 2 bases from V and 3 bases from J, leaving 9 bases between. The chain's CDR3 is CASSDGLATDTQYF. The CDR3, as DNA: TGTGCCAGCAGTGACGGGCTAGCTACAGATACGCAGTATTTT.

This clonotype was counted only a few times. This chain connects TRBV15 to TRBJ2-3; 7 nucleotides line up with TRBD2. V shed 1 base and J 7 bases; nucleotides not matched to a gene: 14. Germline V gives CDR1 LNHNV, CDR2 YYDKDF (reference sequence). The CDR3 runs to 17 residues. CDR3 nucleotide sequence: TGTGCCACCAGCAGAGCTAGGCTAGCGGCGCCTAATTATACGCAGTATTTT. Protein sequence: CATSRARLAAPNYTQYF.

The chain joins TRBV7-9 to TRBJ2-3; 8 bases agree with TRBD1. The CDR3 runs 15 residues. V lost 5 bases to trimming and J lost 4 bases; unmatched junction nucleotides: 8. The germline gives CDR1 SEHNR, CDR2 FQNEAQ (reference sequence). The CDR3 loop is CASSTTGAGSDTQYF. The CDR3 DNA reads as TGTGCCAGCAGCACGACAGGGGCAGGGTCAGATACGCAGTATTTT.

The CDR3 reads CASSLVRAEQYF. The CDR3 DNA follows: TGCGCCAGCAGCTTGGTACGGGCCGAGCAGTACTTC. The chain has TRBV5-1 and TRBJ2-7; no reliable D call. The CDR3 length is 12 residues. The germline V gene has CDR1 SGHRS and CDR2 YFSETQ. V was pared by 0 bases and J by 6 bases, with 7 bases between. The complete variable domain, with remaining parts taken from reference TRBV5-1 and TRBJ2-7, reads KAGVTQTPRYLIKTRGQQVTLSCSPISGHRSVSWYQQTPGQGLQFLFEYFSETQRNKGNFPGRFSGRQFSNSRSEMNVSTLELGDSALYLCASSLVRAEQYFGPGTRLTVT.

The sample holds a few counts of this clonotype. J is TRBJ2-3 and V is TRBV7-3, with 8 bases matching TRBD1. The V and J ends lost 7 bases and 4 bases, in that order; junction bases with no gene match: 7. Per the germline V gene, CDR1 is SGHTA and CDR2 is FQGTGA. The length of the CDR3 is 14 residues. DNA for the CDR3: TGTGCCAGCACCCTGACAGGGGAGGCAGATACGCAGTATTTT. Its translation is CASTLTGEADTQYF.

CDR3 DNA: TGTGCCAGTAGTATAGATCCGACAGGGGGACAGCCCCAGCATTTT. Its translation is CASSIDPTGGQPQHF. The gene calls are TRBV19 and TRBJ1-5; 9 positions agree with TRBD1. This CDR3 contains 15 residues. Trimming at V came to 0 bases and at J to 7 bases, leaving 4 bases not matched to a gene. The germline V gene has CDR1 LNHDA and CDR2 SQIVND (reference sequence).

This clonotype was seen only once. J is TRBJ2-7 and V is TRBV29-1, with 10 bases matching TRBD2. After removal of 1 base from V and 2 bases from J, the junction contained 5 bases not matched to a gene. The CDR3 spans 15 residues. Germline V gene lookup returns CDR1 SQVTM and CDR2 ANQGSEA. The CDR3 protein is CSVEGALAGTYEQYF. The CDR3 DNA is TGCAGCGTTGAAGGGGCACTAGCGGGAACCTACGAGCAGTACTTC.

This sequence joins TRBV15 and TRBJ2-3; 7 bases are shared with TRBD2. The V and J ends lost 0 bases and 7 bases, in that order; junction bases with no gene match: 10. CDR3 length: 16 amino acids. The V gene's germline CDR1 is LNHNV and CDR2 YYDKDF (reference sequence). The CDR3 nucleotides read TGTGCCACCAGCAGAGATGCCCCGGGACTACACCATACGCAGTATTTT. Translating it yields CATSRDAPGLHHTQYF.

V and J are TRBV7-9 and TRBJ2-3; 13 positions agree with TRBD2. The ends lost 6 bases at V and 9 bases at J; junction bases unmatched: 9. The CDR3 contains 15 residues. Germline CDR1 SEHNR, CDR2 FQNEAQ (reference sequence). DNA of the CDR3: TGTGCCAGCAGTACCACTAGCGGGAGGGCCGGGACGCAGTATTTT. Amino acid sequence: CASSTTSGRAGTQYF.

This clonotype appeared many times. The J gene is TRBJ2-7, the V gene TRBV6-5; D may be TRBD1 or TRBD2 (5 bases each). The CDR3 contains 13 residues. The germline V gene has CDR1 MNHEY and CDR2 SVGAGI. The germline V and J ends were trimmed by 0 bases and 5 bases, with 8 bases remaining between them. In DNA form, the CDR3 reads TGTGCCAGCAGTTACTCGAGAGGGGACGAGCAGTACTTC. It yields the protein CASSYSRGDEQYF.

This clonotype has just a few counts. The V call is TRBV4-2, the J call TRBJ2-7; D ambiguous. The CDR3 runs 15 residues. With 1 base removed from V and 2 bases from J, the gap between germline ends came to 12 bases. Germline loops: CDR1 LGHNA, CDR2 YNFKEQ. CDR3 sequence: CASSQGPSRTYEQYF. The CDR3 DNA reads as TGTGCCAGCAGCCAAGGCCCCAGCCGGACCTACGAGCAGTACTTC.